This T cell receptor beta chain derives from a study of cytomegalovirus exposure and HLA in healthy donors. General study findings and limits: In a later analysis, V- and J-gene trimming of beta chains associated with a DCLRE1C missense variant, replicated independently. 150 or so TCR beta chains were listed as cytomegalovirus-associated.

The primer mix had 60 Vbeta and 13 Jbeta primers. The assay was immunoSEQ multiplex PCR, and TCRdb's table has in-frame clones only and misses some. This sample has over 100,000 clones, with roughly 80% found just once. For this clone: No antigen is known for it.

The CDR3 is 15 residues long. Unmatched junction bases numbered 4, after V lost 10 bases and J lost 2 bases. Germline V gene lookup returns CDR1 MNHNY and CDR2 SVGAGI (reference sequence). Sequencing was carried out using PBMCs. The chain has TRBV6-6 and TRBJ2-1; 14 positions agree with TRBD2. This TCR was recovered from a man under 40 in good health and CMV-seronegative. This chain's CDR3 is CATRTSGGTYNEQFF. The DNA of the CDR3 is TGTGCCACCCGGACTAGCGGGGGGACCTACAATGAGCAGTTCTTC.